A single sample is the source of the 15 T cell receptor beta chains below, sequenced in a study of blood T cell repertoires in COVID-19. Data came from immunoSEQ multiplex PCR; TCRdb stores just in-frame clones and leaves some out. The table records 230,000 or so clones, about 79% of them present only once. Specimen: peripheral blood. Every receptor here comes from a woman between 40 and 50 years old who had recovered from COVID-19.

The rearrangement joins TRBV11-2 to TRBJ1-1, with 8 bases fitting TRBD1. The CDR3 length is 14 residues. Trimming removed 1 base from V and 8 bases from J; junction bases left unmatched: 6. Germline V gives CDR1 SGHAT, CDR2 FQNNGV. The CDR3 sequence is CASSLAGGLTEAFF. CDR3 DNA sequence: TGTGCCAGCAGCTTAGCAGGGGGCTTGACCGAAGCTTTCTTT. The complete variable domain, with remaining parts taken from reference TRBV11-2 and TRBJ1-1, reads EAGVAQSPRYKIIEKRQSVAFWCNPISGHATLYWYQQILGQGPKLLIQFQNNGVVDDSQLPKDRFSAERLKGVDSTLKIQPAKLEDSAVYLCASSLAGGLTEAFFGQGTRLTVV.

The genes are TRBV19 and TRBJ2-3, with 7 bases matching TRBD2. This CDR3 region has 16 residues. Germline V gives CDR1 LNHDA, CDR2 SQIVND (reference sequence). V trimming: 0 bases; J trimming: 7 bases; junction bases outside the gene matches: 10. CDR3 protein: CASSIEGQRGANTQYF. The CDR3 DNA sequence: TGTGCCAGTAGTATAGAGGGTCAGCGGGGCGCTAATACGCAGTATTTT. Full variable domain (remainder filled in from reference TRBV19 and TRBJ2-3): DGGITQSPKYLFRKEGQNVTLSCEQNLNHDAMYWYRQDPGQGLRLIYYSQIVNDFQKGDIAEGYSVSREKKESFPLTVTSAQKNPTAFYLCASSIEGQRGANTQYFGPGTRLTVL.

This chain connects TRBV5-1 to TRBJ2-3; no reliable D call. The V gene lost 2 bases and the J gene lost 0 bases, with 7 bases spanning the gap. This CDR3 comprises 14 residues. The germline V gene encodes CDR1 SGHRS and CDR2 YFSETQ. DNA of the CDR3: TGCGCCAGCAGCTTCGAAACTAGCACAGATACGCAGTATTTT. This codes for CASSFETSTDTQYF. Looking up the rest from reference TRBV5-1 and TRBJ2-3 gives the full variable domain: KAGVTQTPRYLIKTRGQQVTLSCSPISGHRSVSWYQQTPGQGLQFLFEYFSETQRNKGNFPGRFSGRQFSNSRSEMNVSTLELGDSALYLCASSFETSTDTQYFGPGTRLTVL.

The genes are TRBV11-2 and TRBJ1-6, with D tentatively TRBD1 (6 bases). CDR3 length: 13 residues. Germline lookup yields CDR1 SGHAT and CDR2 FQNNGV. The germline V and J ends were trimmed by 2 bases and 7 bases, with 6 bases remaining between them. For the CDR3, the DNA is TGTGCCAGCAGCTTACAGGGGAATTCACCCCTCCACTTT. Protein sequence: CASSLQGNSPLHF.

V gene TRBV12-3 or TRBV12-4 combines with J gene TRBJ1-1, with 7 bases aligning to TRBD1. The CDR3 runs 13 residues. V lost 6 bases to trimming and J lost 8 bases; unmatched junction nucleotides: 9. This CDR3 reads CASRDNRGIEAFF. The CDR3 nucleotides read TGTGCCAGCAGGGATAACAGGGGTATCGAAGCTTTCTTT.

This clone was detected once. The chain carries TRBV5-1 and TRBJ2-2; D remains unclear. The V end was cut by 2 bases, the J end by 7 bases, with 6 bases between. Germline-derived CDR1 and CDR2 are SGHRS and YFSETQ. This CDR3 spans 12 amino acids. The CDR3 loop reads CASSLVVGELFF. Written as DNA, the CDR3 is TGCGCCAGCAGCTTAGTAGTCGGGGAGCTGTTTTTT.

V and J are TRBV6-5 and TRBJ2-7; 9 nucleotides line up with TRBD1. V lost 7 bases and J lost 2; bases outside the gene matches: 6. The CDR3 length is 14 residues. Germline CDR1 and CDR2: MNHEY and SVGAGI. Written as DNA, the CDR3 is TGTGCCAGCACCACGGGACAGGGTCCCTACGAGCAGTACTTC. It is translated as CASTTGQGPYEQYF.

The J gene is TRBJ2-2, the V gene TRBV5-5, with 12 bases fitting TRBD1. J was trimmed by 6 bases and V by 4 bases; bases with no gene match: 4. Germline values: CDR1 SGHKS, CDR2 YYEKEE (reference sequence). The CDR3 is made up of 15 amino acids. CDR3 in amino acids: CASSMGQGAAGELFF. Here the CDR3 DNA reads TGTGCCAGCAGCATGGGACAGGGGGCCGCCGGGGAGCTGTTTTTT.

This rearrangement joins TRBV5-1 to TRBJ2-7, with a possible D match to TRBD1 (5 bases). V was cut by 5 bases and J by 6 bases, with 18 bases left in between. The CDR3 runs to 14 residues. From germline, CDR1 is SGHRS and CDR2 YFSETQ. In nucleotides, the CDR3 is TGCGCCAGCAGAGCAGGGTTCATCTCGAGCGAGCAGTACTTC. Translated, it gives CASRAGFISSEQYF.

The rearrangement uses TRBV5-1 and TRBJ2-3, with 9 positions matching TRBD1. CDR1 is SGHRS and CDR2 is YFSETQ in the germline V gene. The CDR3 has 19 amino acids. V was pared by 1 base and J by 0 bases, with 12 bases of the junction left unmatched. The CDR3 loop is CASSLILDRGTTSTDTQYF. The DNA for the CDR3 is TGCGCCAGCAGCTTGATTCTCGACAGGGGGACGACTAGCACAGATACGCAGTATTTT.

The CDR3 bases are TGCGCCAGCAGCTTATCCGGGACACCTAACACCGGGGAGCTGTTTTTT. Encoded protein: CASSLSGTPNTGELFF. The V call is TRBV5-1, the J call TRBJ2-2, with D perhaps TRBD1 (6 bases). CDR1 is SGHRS, CDR2 YFSETQ, per germline. Trimming took 2 bases from V and 2 from J, leaving 13 bases between them. The CDR3 is 16 residues long.

The rearrangement links TRBV6-2 or TRBV6-3 to TRBJ2-5; the match to TRBD1 covers 9 bases. Germline V gives CDR1 MNHEY, CDR2 SVGEGT. V gave up 2 bases and J gave up 1 base; unmatched junction bases: 14. This CDR3 region has 19 residues. CDR3 protein: CASSYSLLVGQGGQETQYF. The CDR3 DNA reads as TGTGCCAGCAGTTACAGTCTTCTGGTGGGACAGGGTGGCCAAGAGACCCAGTACTTC.

The V call is TRBV7-2, the J call TRBJ2-3; 10 bases are shared with TRBD2. The V and J ends lost 5 bases and 4 bases, in that order; junction bases with no gene match: 6. The CDR3 covers 15 residues. The germline gives CDR1 SGHTA, CDR2 FQGNSA. The CDR3 is CASSQLAGSSDTQYF. CDR3 DNA: TGTGCCAGCAGCCAACTAGCGGGGTCGTCAGATACGCAGTATTTT.

The CDR3 nucleotides read TGTGCCAGCTCACTCAGCAGGGGGCAGGCCTACAATGAGCAGTTCTTC. It encodes CASSLSRGQAYNEQFF. This chain links TRBV18 with TRBJ2-1; 8 positions agree with TRBD1. Germline values: CDR1 KGHSH, CDR2 LQKENI. CDR3 length: 16 residues. The V and J ends lost 4 bases and 2 bases, in that order; junction bases with no gene match: 7.

The chain employs TRBV19 and TRBJ2-7; 8 nucleotides line up with TRBD1. J lost 0 bases, V lost 10 bases, and 5 bases had no gene match. This CDR3 is 13 amino acids long. Germline V gene sequence: CDR1 LNHDA, CDR2 SQIVND (reference sequence). The CDR3 reads CATRDRSSYEQYF. CDR3 DNA: TGTGCCACCAGGGACAGGAGCTCCTACGAGCAGTACTTC. Full variable domain (remainder filled in from reference TRBV19 and TRBJ2-7): DGGITQSPKYLFRKEGQNVTLSCEQNLNHDAMYWYRQDPGQGLRLIYYSQIVNDFQKGDIAEGYSVSREKKESFPLTVTSAQKNPTAFYLCATRDRSSYEQYFGPGTRLTVT.